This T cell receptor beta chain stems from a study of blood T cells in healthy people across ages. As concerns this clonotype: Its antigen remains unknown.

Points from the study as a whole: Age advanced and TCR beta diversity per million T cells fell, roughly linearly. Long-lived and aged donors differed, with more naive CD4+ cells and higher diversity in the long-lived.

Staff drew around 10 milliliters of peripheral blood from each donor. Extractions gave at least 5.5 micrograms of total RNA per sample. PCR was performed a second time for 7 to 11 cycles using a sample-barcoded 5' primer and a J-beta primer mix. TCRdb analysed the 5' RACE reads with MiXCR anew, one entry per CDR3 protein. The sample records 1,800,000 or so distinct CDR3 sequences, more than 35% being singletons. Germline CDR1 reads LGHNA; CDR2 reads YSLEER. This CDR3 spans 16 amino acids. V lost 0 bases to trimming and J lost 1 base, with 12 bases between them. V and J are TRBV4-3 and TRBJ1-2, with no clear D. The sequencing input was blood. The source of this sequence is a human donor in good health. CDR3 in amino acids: CASSQDVPPFNYGYTF. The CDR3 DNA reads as TGCGCCAGCAGCCAAGACGTGCCGCCTTTTAACTATGGCTACACCTTC.